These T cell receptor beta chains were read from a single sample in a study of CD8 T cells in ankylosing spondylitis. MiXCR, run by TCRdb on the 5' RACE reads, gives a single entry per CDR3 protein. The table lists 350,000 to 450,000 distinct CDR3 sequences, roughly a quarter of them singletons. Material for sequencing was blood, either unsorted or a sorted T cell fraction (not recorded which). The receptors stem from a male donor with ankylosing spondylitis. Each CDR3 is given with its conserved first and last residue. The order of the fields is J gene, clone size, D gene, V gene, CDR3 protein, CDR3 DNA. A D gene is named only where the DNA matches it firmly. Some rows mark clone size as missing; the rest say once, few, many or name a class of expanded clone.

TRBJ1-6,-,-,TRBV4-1,CASSPRGDNNSPLHF,TGCGCCAGCAGCCCCCGTGGGGATAATAATTCACCCCTCCACTTT
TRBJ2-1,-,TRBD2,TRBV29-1,CSVTGLAGVTYNEQFF,TGCAGCGTAACAGGACTAGCGGGAGTAACCTACAATGAGCAGTTCTTC
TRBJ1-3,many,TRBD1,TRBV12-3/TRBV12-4,CASSQDRGRNTIYF,TGTGCCAGCAGCCAAGACAGGGGCCGAAACACCATATATTTT
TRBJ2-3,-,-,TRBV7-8,CASSRSNTDTQYF,TGTGCCAGCAGCCGATCAAACACAGATACGCAGTATTTT
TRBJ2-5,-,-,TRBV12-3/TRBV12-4,CASTLRSSQETQYF,TGTGCCAGCACCTTGAGGTCGTCCCAAGAGACCCAGTACTTC
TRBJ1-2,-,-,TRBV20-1,CSASQGYYGYTF,TGCAGTGCTAGTCAGGGCTACTATGGCTACACCTTC
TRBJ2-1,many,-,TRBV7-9,CASSLGAGSENEQFF,TGTGCCAGCAGCTTAGGGGCAGGGTCGGAGAATGAGCAGTTCTTC
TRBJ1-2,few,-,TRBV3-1,CASSDPGSRGYTF,TGTGCCAGCAGCGATCCAGGGTCGCGTGGCTACACCTTC
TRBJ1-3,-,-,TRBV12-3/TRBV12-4,CATTASGTSGNTIYF,TGTGCCACCACCGCATCAGGGACCTCTGGAAACACCATATATTTT
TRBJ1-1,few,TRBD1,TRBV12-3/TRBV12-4,CASSRLTGGDSEAFF,TGTGCCAGCAGCAGATTGACAGGGGGTGACTCTGAAGCTTTCTTT
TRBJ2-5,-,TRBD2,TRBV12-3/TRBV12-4,CASSQRLAGGLETQYF,TGTGCCAGCAGTCAAAGACTAGCGGGAGGCTTGGAGACCCAGTACTTC
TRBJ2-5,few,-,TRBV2,CASSGVNQETQYF,TGTGCCAGCAGTGGGGTCAACCAAGAGACCCAGTACTTC
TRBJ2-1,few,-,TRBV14,CASSLLVEGTHNEQFF,TGTGCCAGCAGCCTCTTGGTGGAGGGTACCCACAATGAGCAGTTCTTC
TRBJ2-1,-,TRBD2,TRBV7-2,CASSLSLAEYYNEQFF,TGTGCCAGCAGCTTGTCTCTAGCGGAATACTACAATGAGCAGTTCTTC
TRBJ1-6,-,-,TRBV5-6,CASSFAGPGSPLHF,TGTGCCAGCAGCTTTGCCGGACCGGGGTCACCCCTCCACTTT
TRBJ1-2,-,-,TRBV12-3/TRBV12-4,CASRAKGQKGNPDQGYTF,TGTGCCAGCAGGGCTAAAGGACAGAAGGGGAATCCCGATCAAGGCTACACCTTC
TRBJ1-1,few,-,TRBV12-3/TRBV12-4,CASSLAHNTEAFF,TGTGCCAGCAGTTTAGCACATAACACTGAAGCTTTCTTT
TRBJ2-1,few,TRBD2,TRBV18,CASSTSGYNEQFF,TGTGCCAGCTCTACTAGCGGGTACAATGAGCAGTTCTTC
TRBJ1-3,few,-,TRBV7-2,CASSLDGISGNTIYF,TGTGCCAGCAGCTTAGACGGTATCTCTGGAAACACCATATATTTT
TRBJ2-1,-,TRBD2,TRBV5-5,CASNLRLAGGLEQFF,TGTGCCAGCAACCTCCGACTAGCGGGAGGGCTTGAGCAGTTCTTC
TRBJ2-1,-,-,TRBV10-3,CAISDRFGNEQFF,TGTGCCATCAGTGACAGGTTTGGGAATGAGCAGTTCTTC
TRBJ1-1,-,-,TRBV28,CASTFGGDTEAFF,TGTGCCAGCACCTTTGGGGGGGACACTGAAGCTTTCTTT
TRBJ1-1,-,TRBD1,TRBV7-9,CASSQMTGSEAFF,TGTGCCAGCAGCCAGATGACAGGGTCTGAAGCTTTCTTT
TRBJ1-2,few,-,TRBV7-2,CASSLAGAYGYTF,TGTGCCAGCAGCTTAGCGGGGGCCTATGGCTACACCTTC
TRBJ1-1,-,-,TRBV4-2,CASSQEGGAEAFF,TGTGCCAGCAGCCAAGAGGGGGGAGCTGAAGCTTTCTTT
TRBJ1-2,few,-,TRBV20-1,CSAGGGIYGYTF,TGCAGTGCCGGAGGGGGAATCTATGGCTACACCTTC
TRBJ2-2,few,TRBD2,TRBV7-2,CATPLAGNTGELFF,TGTGCCACCCCCCTAGCGGGTAACACCGGGGAGCTGTTTTTT
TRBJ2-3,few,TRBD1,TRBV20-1,CSASTGTGSLGPDTQYF,TGCAGTGCTAGCACCGGGACAGGGTCCCTAGGCCCAGATACGCAGTATTTT
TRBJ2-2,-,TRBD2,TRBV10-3,CAISAAGAPPFGGELFF,TGTGCCATCAGTGCGGCGGGAGCACCGCCGTTCGGCGGGGAGCTGTTTTTT
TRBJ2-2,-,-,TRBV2,CASRGGRSTGELFF,TGTGCCAGCAGGGGGGGGCGGTCCACCGGGGAGCTGTTTTTT
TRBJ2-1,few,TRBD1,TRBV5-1,CASSLGPRDRGLDEQFF,TGCGCCAGCAGCTTGGGCCCGCGGGACAGGGGCCTGGATGAGCAGTTCTTC